Listed here are 15 T cell receptor delta chains from one sample, sequenced in a study of gamma-delta T cells after stem cell transplantation. TCRdb redid clone calling on the RT-PCR reads using CATT. Here the sample spans 2,900 or so delta-chain clones, 2.5% to 3% being singletons. Sequencing was carried out using gamma-delta T cells. The receptor set was obtained from a human donor. It is not recorded whose cells these are; they may come from a transplant donor.

In its sample, this clone ranks as medium-sized. Within the sample, other DNA sequences also encode this same CDR3. CDR3 in DNA: TGTGCCTGTGACACCGTGGTTAGAATCCAAGACACCGATAAACTCATCTTT. It translates to CACDTVVRIQDTDKLIF. This chain links TRDV2 with TRDJ1, with D unclear. The CDR3 runs to 17 residues. Trimming pared 0 bases from V and 0 bases from J, leaving 16 bases between. Per the germline V gene, CDR1 is GEAIGNYY and CDR2 is EKD.

In regard to this clone: TCRdb shows a much larger clone's protein in place of this DNA's translation, and the two differ at residue 8, likely through a read error; the protein shown is translated from the DNA. The CDR3 here is CACDTMGATLWDTRQMFF. CDR3 bases: TGTGCCTGTGACACGATGGGGGCTACGCTCTGGGACACCCGACAGATGTTTTTC. The chain combines TRDV2 with TRDJ3; the D gene is possibly TRDD3 (6 bases). This CDR3 is built from 18 residues. CDR1 and CDR2 from the germline V gene are GEAIGNYY and EKD. V was clipped by 1 base and J by 3 bases, with 15 bases between them.

This clone showed up many times. A single base separates this from a much larger clone, so it may be a read error. The rearrangement links TRDV2 to TRDJ1; the match to TRDD3 covers 10 bases. The ends lost 3 bases at V and 1 base at J; junction bases unmatched: 13. The CDR3 spans 18 residues. In germline, CDR1 is GEAIGNYY, CDR2 EKD. For the CDR3, the DNA is TGTGCCTGTGACCCCGTTGTACTGGGGGATTCCGGCACCGATAAACTCATCTTT. Residues: CACDPVVLGDSGTDKLIF.

This clone is deemed medium-sized. The chain carries TRDV2 and TRDJ1, with 7 bases aligning to TRDD3. V was clipped by 3 bases and J by 4 bases; unmatched bases: 13. Germline V gene lookup returns CDR1 GEAIGNYY and CDR2 EKD. The CDR3 runs to 16 residues. The CDR3 DNA sequence: TGTGCCTGTGACCCTCTAATGGGGGACTCTCTCGATAAACTCATCTTT. This encodes CACDPLMGDSLDKLIF.

This clone is labeled medium-sized. This chain uses TRDV2 with TRDJ3; 8 bases match TRDD3. Germline lookup yields CDR1 GEAIGNYY and CDR2 EKD. The CDR3 is 22 residues long. J was trimmed by 3 bases and V by 1 base; bases with no gene match: 19. The CDR3 sequence: CACDTAAGYAGPSVWDTRQMFF. The CDR3 DNA sequence: TGTGCCTGTGACACGGCGGCGGGATACGCCGGACCCAGCGTCTGGGACACCCGACAGATGTTTTTC.

A remark on this clone: The protein recorded in TCRdb matches a much larger clone and deviates from this DNA's translation at residue 5, suggesting a read error; the protein here is obtained by translating the DNA. V gene TRDV2 combines with J gene TRDJ1, with a possible D match to TRDD2 (6 bases). The CDR3 extends over 19 amino acids. Germline V gives CDR1 GEAIGNYY, CDR2 EKD. Trimming cost V 8 bases and J 3 bases, with 33 bases left between them. CDR3 sequence (DNA): TGTGCCTCCGATAACCTCCTACTGAGGAATACAGGATATCCCGATAAACTCATCTTT. Protein sequence: CASDNLLLRNTGYPDKLIF.

A few counts support this clone. TCRdb lists the protein of a much larger clone for this DNA, which differs at residue 10, so this is likely a read error; the protein given here is translated from the DNA itself. The chain is built from TRDV2 and TRDJ1, with TRDD3 matching 7 bases. Per the germline V gene, CDR1 is GEAIGNYY and CDR2 is EKD. The trim removed 4 bases at V and 3 bases at J, leaving 10 bases unmatched. This CDR3 is 15 amino acids long. The CDR3 protein is CACDLLGINADKLIF. CDR3 sequence (DNA): TGTGCCTGTGATCTGCTGGGGATAAACGCCGATAAACTCATCTTT.

This clone turned up a few times. The translation of this DNA and the TCRdb protein of a much larger clone differ at residue 19, probably owing to a read error; the protein shown here is translated from the DNA. This chain links TRDV2 with TRDJ1; 13 bases are shared with TRDD3. CDR3 length: 23 residues. Germline CDR1 and CDR2: GEAIGNYY and EKD. CDR3 sequence (DNA): TGTGCCTGTGCCCCTATACCACTTCCTACAACTGGGGGATACGGGCCGTACACCGAAAAACTCATCTTT. It specifies CACAPIPLPTTGGYGPYTEKLIF.

Details on this clone: A single base is all that separates this from a far larger clone, so a read error is likely. The sample has other DNA sequences that encode this CDR3 too. The V and J genes are TRDV2 and TRDJ1, with 8 bases fitting TRDD3. This CDR3 is 16 amino acids long. The germline CDR1 and CDR2 sequences are GEAIGNYY and EKD. V dropped 4 bases and J dropped 2; count of bases not matched to a gene: 11. The CDR3 bases are TGTGCCTGTGATTTACTGGGGGCTCAGTATACCGATAAACTCATCTTT. Its protein product is CACDLLGAQYTDKLIF.

In its sample, this clone is medium-sized. This probably arose from a read error, given a far larger clone one base away. The gene calls are TRDV2 and TRDJ1; 8 bases are a match to TRDD3. Per germline, CDR1 GEAIGNYY and CDR2 EKD. This CDR3 region has 16 residues. CDR3 sequence reads: CARDLLGAQYTDKLIF. The CDR3 nucleotides are TGTGCCCGTGATTTACTGGGGGCTCAGTACACCGATAAACTCATCTTT.

This clone has just a few counts. Translating this DNA gives a protein that differs at residue 13 from the TCRdb one, which belongs to a much larger clone; a read error is likely, and the protein shown is this translation. The chain is built from TRDV2 and TRDJ1; 9 nucleotides match TRDD3. The CDR3 totals 17 residues. With 1 base clipped from V and 11 bases from J, the junction kept 19 bases outside the gene matches. The germline V gene encodes CDR1 GEAIGNYY and CDR2 EKD. CDR3 residues: CACDTAQGGYQTCKLIF. The CDR3 nucleotides are TGTGCCTGTGACACTGCTCAAGGGGGATACCAAACGTGTAAGCTCATCTTT.

This clone showed up just a few times. A clone one base away is much larger, so this may be a read error. Distinct nucleotide sequences in the sample also encode this CDR3. The chain links TRDV2 to TRDJ1; the match to TRDD3 covers 10 bases. Per the germline V gene, CDR1 is GEAIGNYY and CDR2 is EKD. The CDR3 has 19 amino acids. Trimming took 4 bases from V and 0 from J; bases not matched to a gene: 16. The CDR3 loop is CACETLGDTRKSYTDKLIF. CDR3 bases: TGTGCCTGTGAAACCTTGGGGGATACCCGAAAATCGTACACCGATAAACTCATCTTT.

This clone rates as medium-sized. The same CDR3 can be traced to other DNA sequences in this sample. The chain links TRDV2 to TRDJ1; the match to TRDD3 covers 7 bases. The germline gives CDR1 GEAIGNYY, CDR2 EKD. The junction had 9 bases not matched to a gene; V was cut back by 3 bases and J by 0 bases. The CDR3 runs 16 residues. CDR3 amino acids: CACDGLGGPYTDKLIF. CDR3 DNA sequence: TGTGCCTGTGACGGTCTGGGGGGCCCATACACCGATAAACTCATCTTT.

This clone is medium-sized within its sample. The chain recombines TRDV2 with TRDJ1; 11 bases fit TRDD3. The CDR3 runs 16 residues. J was trimmed by 0 bases and V by 4 bases; bases with no gene match: 6. The V gene's germline CDR1 is GEAIGNYY and CDR2 EKD. CDR3 amino acids: CACEGLGDTDTDKLIF. The DNA for the CDR3 is TGTGCCTGTGAAGGCTTGGGGGATACGGACACCGATAAACTCATCTTT.

The chain joins TRDV2 to TRDJ1; 9 bases match TRDD3. Germline V CDR1 and CDR2: GEAIGNYY, EKD. The CDR3 loop spans 16 amino acids. V shed 2 bases and J 1 base; nucleotides not matched to a gene: 7. The CDR3 sequence: CACDKLGDMATDKLIF. The CDR3 DNA reads TGTGCCTGTGACAAATTGGGGGATATGGCCACCGATAAACTCATCTTT.